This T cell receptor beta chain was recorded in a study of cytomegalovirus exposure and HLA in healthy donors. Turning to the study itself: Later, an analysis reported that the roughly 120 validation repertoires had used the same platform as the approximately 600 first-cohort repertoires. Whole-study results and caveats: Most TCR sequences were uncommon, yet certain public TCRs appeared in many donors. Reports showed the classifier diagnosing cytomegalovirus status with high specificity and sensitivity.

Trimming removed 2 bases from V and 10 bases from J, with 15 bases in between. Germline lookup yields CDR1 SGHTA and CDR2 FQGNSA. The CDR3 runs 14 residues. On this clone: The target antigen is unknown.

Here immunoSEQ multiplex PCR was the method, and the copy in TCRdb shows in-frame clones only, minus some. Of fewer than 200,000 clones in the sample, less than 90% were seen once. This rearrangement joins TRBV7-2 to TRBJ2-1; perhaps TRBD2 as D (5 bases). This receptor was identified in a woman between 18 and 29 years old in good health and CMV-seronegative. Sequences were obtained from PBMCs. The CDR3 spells CASSLNTARAEQFF. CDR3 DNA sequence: TGTGCCAGCAGCTTAAATACCGCGAGGGCAGAGCAGTTCTTC.